These 2 T cell receptor beta chains share one sample of origin, sequenced in a study of cytomegalovirus exposure and HLA in healthy donors. The PCR contained 60 Vbeta and 13 Jbeta primers. The method was immunoSEQ multiplex PCR; TCRdb's version includes in-frame clones alone and lacks a portion of them. The sample has around 100,000 clones, roughly 80% seen once. The sequenced sample consisted of PBMCs. These receptors all come from a man between 25 and 39 years old in good health and CMV-seropositive.

The rearrangement links TRBV7-9 to TRBJ1-4, with D unclear. The CDR3 loop spans 12 amino acids. Germline V lookup: CDR1 SEHNR, CDR2 FQNEAQ (reference sequence). Trimming stripped 5 bases from V and 11 bases from J, with 12 bases between. CDR3 region: CASSGRPSKLFF. Here the CDR3 DNA reads TGTGCCAGCAGCGGGCGACCCTCGAAACTGTTTTTT.

V gene TRBV18 combines with J gene TRBJ1-2, with D possibly matching TRBD1 (6 bases). Between the trimmed V and J ends, which lost 3 bases and 5 bases, there was a span of 16 bases. Germline loops: CDR1 KGHSH, CDR2 LQKENI. This CDR3 comprises 15 residues. This CDR3 is CASSPQTTGGYGYTF. DNA for the CDR3: TGTGCCAGCTCACCTCAAACGACAGGAGGATATGGCTACACCTTC.